A selection of T cell receptor beta chains follows, all from one sample in a study of cytomegalovirus exposure and HLA in healthy donors. TCRdb's copy holds only in-frame clones and misses some; the assay was immunoSEQ multiplex PCR. The data hold approximately 120,000 clones, with about 88% observed a single time. Sequencing was carried out using PBMCs. The receptors were gathered from a woman aged 18-29 years in good health and CMV-seronegative. Both conserved end residues are part of each CDR3. Fields, in order: V gene, clone size, D gene, J gene, CDR3 protein, CDR3 DNA. The D gene is left open where the match is weak. Some rows have no size entry. The others give once, few or many, or a class for an expanded clone.

>TRBV6-5|NA|NA|TRBJ2-7
CASSYSTGREQYF
TGTGCCAGCAGTTACTCAACGGGTAGGGAGCAGTACTTC
>TRBV7-9|NA|NA|TRBJ1-1
CASSSYTEAFF
TGTGCCAGCAGCTCCTACACTGAAGCTTTCTTT
>TRBV5-1|NA|NA|TRBJ1-5
CASSLVGGQPQHF
TGCGCCAGCAGCTTGGTGGGGGGTCAGCCCCAGCATTTT
>TRBV11-2|NA|TRBD2|TRBJ2-3
CASSPERGEDTQYF
TGTGCCAGCAGCCCTGAGCGGGGGGAAGATACGCAGTATTTT
>TRBV10-3|NA|NA|TRBJ2-2
CAIGTRNTGELFF
TGTGCCATCGGAACTAGAAACACCGGGGAGCTGTTTTTT
>TRBV7-2|NA|TRBD1|TRBJ2-5
CASSSDRGETQYF
TGTGCCAGCAGCTCAGACAGGGGTGAGACCCAGTACTTC
>TRBV13|NA|TRBD2|TRBJ2-5
CASSLGALAGESETQYF
TGTGCCAGCAGCTTAGGAGCGCTAGCGGGAGAGTCAGAGACCCAGTACTTC
>TRBV6-5|few|NA|TRBJ1-3
CASSYSNPGEGNTIYF
TGTGCCAGCAGTTACTCGAACCCGGGGGAAGGAAACACCATATATTTT
>TRBV12-5|NA|TRBD2|TRBJ2-1
CASGSSPGTRAFF
TGTGCTAGTGGTTCCTCCCCCGGGACTAGAGCGTTCTTC
>TRBV4-3|NA|NA|TRBJ1-2
CASSQEGSQLYGYTF
TGCGCCAGCAGCCAAGAGGGCAGCCAGCTCTATGGCTACACCTTC
>TRBV30|NA|NA|TRBJ2-3
CAWSTDAGGTDTQYF
TGTGCCTGGTCAACGGATGCAGGGGGCACAGATACGCAGTATTTT
>TRBV5-4|NA|TRBD1|TRBJ2-4
CASSTGTGLKNIQYF
TGTGCCAGCAGCACGGGGACAGGGCTCAAAAACATTCAGTACTTC